This paragraph reports one T cell receptor (beta chain). Original methodology: Researchers report that nucleated cell counts were estimated from reference gene primer amplification. Profiled with immunoSEQ multiplex PCR; TCRdb holds only in-frame clones, not every one. For V, J and clone size, that table is used; D and trimming come from the DNA. The table lists approximately 59,000 clones, about 84% of them singletons. This sample was taken from a study of blood T cell repertoires in COVID-19. Study as a whole: Donors in the United States, Italy and Spain gave samples during acute or convalescent COVID-19. T cells, B-cell-depleted T cells, or PBMCs supplied cDNA or gDNA.

The CDR3 totals 13 residues. Germline values: CDR1 MNHEY, CDR2 SVGAGI. V dropped 2 bases and J dropped 4 bases, with 5 bases sitting between them. The sequencing input was peripheral blood. V usage is TRBV6-5 and J usage is TRBJ2-2; D gene unclear. The sequence was collected from a man aged 35-49 years with active COVID-19. The DNA for the CDR3 is TGTGCCAGCAGTTACGAGGCCACCGGGGAGCTGTTTTTT. Translating it yields CASSYEATGELFF.